This entry describes one T cell receptor beta chain. The data were obtained in a study of blood T cell repertoires in COVID-19. About the study: Sites across the United States, Italy and Spain contributed samples from acute and convalescent COVID-19.

Produced via immunoSEQ multiplex PCR; TCRdb's table is partial and in-frame only. Found here are 150,000 to 200,000 clones, less than 90% of them singletons; the top ten hold about 0.72%. The germline gives CDR1 SGHRS, CDR2 YFSETQ. The CDR3 has 16 amino acids. Trimming took 1 base from V and 5 from J; bases not matched to a gene: 9. The source material was peripheral blood. The TCR was taken from a woman in her 70s with acute or convalescent COVID-19. The chain couples TRBV5-1 to TRBJ2-3; 8 bases fit TRBD2. The CDR3 region is CASSLYTGTRGDTQYF. The CDR3 nucleotides are TGCGCCAGCAGCTTGTACACCGGGACTAGAGGAGATACGCAGTATTTT.